These 26 T cell receptor beta chains came from one sample sequenced in a study of OX40 agonist ivuxolimab in advanced cancers. Assay used: immunoSEQ multiplex PCR; TCRdb lists only in-frame clones, some missing. Among about 47,000 clones listed, about four fifths were seen once. The material sequenced was CD4+ or CD8+ T cells sorted from blood, taken in a trial of the OX40 agonist ivuxolimab. These receptors originate from an adult with an advanced solid tumor such as melanoma, head and neck, liver or kidney cancer.

V and J are TRBV15 and TRBJ2-7; the D is unclear. The germline CDR1 and CDR2 sequences are LNHNV and YYDKDF (reference sequence). The length of the CDR3 is 15 residues. Deletions cut 0 bases from V and 2 bases from J, with 11 bases between. The CDR3 nucleotides are TGTGCCACCAGCAGAGAAGGTCTTCTTACCTACGAGCAGTACTTC. It yields the protein CATSREGLLTYEQYF.

The V gene is TRBV11-2, the J gene TRBJ1-1; no firm D call. V lost 4 bases and J 0 bases, leaving 6 bases between the germline ends. The CDR3 sequence is 13 residues long. The germline gives CDR1 SGHAT, CDR2 FQNNGV. DNA of the CDR3: TGTGCCAGCAGCTCGGGCGTGAACACTGAAGCTTTCTTT. Translating it yields CASSSGVNTEAFF.

The chain links TRBV21-1 to TRBJ2-1; TRBD2, the table's D call, was not compared with the DNA. TRBV21-1 is noted as a pseudogene. The CDR3 has 19 residues. CDR3 coding DNA: TGTGCCAGCAGCAAAGCTTGGGGTAGCGGGAGGTGCTCCTACAATGAGCAGTTCTTC. Its translation: CASSKAWGSGRCSYNEQFF.

The J gene is TRBJ2-5, the V gene TRBV27; 8 bases line up with TRBD1. There are 13 residues in the CDR3. The V segment lost 5 bases and the J segment 5 bases; nucleotides outside the gene matches: 4. The V gene's germline CDR1 is MNHEY and CDR2 SMNVEV (reference sequence). The CDR3 sequence: CASSAYRGETQYF. CDR3 DNA: TGTGCCAGCAGTGCCTACAGGGGGGAGACCCAGTACTTC.

V gene TRBV19 combines with J gene TRBJ1-2; TRBD1 matches at 7 bases. V shed 5 bases and J 1 base; nucleotides not matched to a gene: 7. There are 15 residues in the CDR3. The germline V gene has CDR1 LNHDA and CDR2 SQIVND (reference sequence). The CDR3 nucleotides are TGTGCCAGTAGTGGGCGGGACAGCTATAACTATGGCTACACCTTC. Its protein is CASSGRDSYNYGYTF.

The CDR3 coding sequence is TGCGCCAGCAGCCAAGTTCTGGGTGGGGACACTGAAGCTTTCTTT. This translates into CASSQVLGGDTEAFF. The chain links TRBV4-1 to TRBJ1-1; D gene unclear. Germline V CDR1 and CDR2: MGHRA, YSYEKL. Trimming cost V 1 base and J 3 bases, with 12 bases left between them. This CDR3 has 15 amino acids.

V usage is TRBV11-2 and J usage is TRBJ1-4, with a possible D match to TRBD1 (6 bases). Trimming removed 0 bases from V and 6 bases from J, with 17 bases in between. The germline CDR1 and CDR2 sequences are SGHAT and FQNNGV. This CDR3 has 17 amino acids. CDR3 nucleotides: TGTGCCAGCAGCTTAGATCTTGGGGGGCGTTTTGATGAAAAACTGTTTTTT. Protein product: CASSLDLGGRFDEKLFF. Full variable domain (remainder filled in from reference TRBV11-2 and TRBJ1-4): EAGVAQSPRYKIIEKRQSVAFWCNPISGHATLYWYQQILGQGPKLLIQFQNNGVVDDSQLPKDRFSAERLKGVDSTLKIQPAKLEDSAVYLCASSLDLGGRFDEKLFFGSGTQLSVL.

This clone is termed medium-sized. The rearrangement links TRBV6-4 to TRBJ2-7; no reliable D call. Germline CDR1 and CDR2: MRHNA and SNTAGT. Trimming removed 7 bases at V and 0 bases at J, with 13 bases between. CDR3 length: 14 amino acids. The CDR3 sequence is CASTWTGSSYEQYV. Written as DNA, the CDR3 is TGTGCCAGCACATGGACGGGTAGCTCCTACGAGCAGTACGTC.

The chain has TRBV27 and TRBJ2-2, with no clear D. CDR3 size: 14 residues. The germline V gene has CDR1 MNHEY and CDR2 SMNVEV (reference sequence). Trimming left V 7 bases short and J 5 bases short, with 14 bases between. The CDR3 DNA sequence: TGTGCCAGCACCTTTGGAGCATGGACCGGGGAGCTGTTTTTT. Translation: CASTFGAWTGELFF.

The chain employs TRBV6-5 and TRBJ2-6, with D unclear. Germline V gene lookup returns CDR1 MNHEY and CDR2 SVGAGI. V was shortened by 6 bases and J by 2 bases, with 11 bases between the two germline ends. The CDR3 covers 15 residues. CDR3 bases: TGTGCCAGCAGCGACGAGGTTCCTGGGGCCAACGTCCTGACTTTC. Amino acids: CASSDEVPGANVLTF.

V and J are TRBV27 and TRBJ1-5; the match to TRBD1 covers 10 bases. This CDR3 has 14 amino acids. The V and J ends lost 5 bases and 9 bases, in that order; junction bases with no gene match: 7. Germline loops: CDR1 MNHEY, CDR2 SMNVEV (reference sequence). The CDR3 here is CASSEMDRGGPQHF. The CDR3, as DNA: TGTGCCAGCAGTGAGATGGACAGGGGGGGGCCCCAGCATTTT.

The gene calls are TRBV6-6 and TRBJ2-7, with D possibly being TRBD1 (5 bases). This CDR3 contains 13 residues. The V and J ends lost 0 bases and 2 bases respectively, with 5 bases between them. Germline CDR1 MNHNY, CDR2 SVGAGI (reference sequence). This CDR3 is CASSYSTAYEQYV. For the CDR3, the DNA is TGTGCCAGCAGTTACTCGACAGCCTACGAGCAGTACGTC.

This chain connects TRBV13 to TRBJ1-2; 9 bases fit TRBD1. The CDR3 has 14 amino acids. CDR1 and CDR2 from the germline V gene are PRHDT and FYEKMQ (reference sequence). V shed 0 bases, J shed 6 bases, and the junction held 2 bases outside the gene matches. CDR3 sequence: CASSLGGQGNGYTF. The CDR3 coding sequence is TGTGCCAGCAGCTTAGGGGGACAGGGAAATGGCTACACCTTC.

V gene TRBV7-9 combines with J gene TRBJ1-2; D might be TRBD1 (6 bases). Germline V lookup: CDR1 SEHNR, CDR2 FQNEAQ (reference sequence). With 6 bases removed from V and 5 bases from J, the gap between germline ends came to 22 bases. There are 16 residues in the CDR3. CDR3 sequence (DNA): TGTGCCAGCAGTGGTGTCTCGGGGGCTGCATGGTATGGCTACACCTTC. Translating gives CASSGVSGAAWYGYTF.

The CDR3 protein is CASSLVGNSYEQYF. The DNA for the CDR3 is TGTGCCAGCAGCTTGGTGGGGAACTCCTACGAGCAGTACTTC. The gene calls are TRBV5-6 and TRBJ2-7; D remains ambiguous. CDR1 is SGHDT and CDR2 is YYEEEE in the germline V gene. CDR3 length: 14 residues. Deletions cut 0 bases from V and 0 bases from J, with 7 bases between.

The chain has TRBV5-1 and TRBJ2-1, with TRBD1 matching 12 bases. V was pared by 4 bases and J by 7 bases, with 6 bases of the junction left unmatched. Germline V gives CDR1 SGHRS, CDR2 YFSETQ. The CDR3 length is 15 residues. The CDR3 sequence is CASSVGQGAPNEQFF. The CDR3, as DNA: TGCGCCAGCAGCGTGGGACAGGGGGCGCCAAATGAGCAGTTCTTC.

The V and J genes are TRBV15 and TRBJ1-3; D call uncertain. CDR3 size: 14 residues. The germline V gene encodes CDR1 LNHNV and CDR2 YYDKDF (reference sequence). The V end lost 5 bases, the J end lost 0 bases, and 8 bases lay between the germline ends. The CDR3 sequence is CATSPENSGNTIYF. CDR3 coding DNA: TGTGCCACCAGCCCTGAAAACTCTGGAAACACCATATATTTT. Drawing the rest from reference TRBV15 and TRBJ1-3, the complete variable domain is DAMVIQNPRYQVTQFGKPVTLSCSQTLNHNVMYWYQQKSSQAPKLLFHYYDKDFNNEADTPDNFQSRRPNTSFCFLDIRSPGLGDTAMYLCATSPENSGNTIYFGEGSWLTVV.

The gene calls are TRBV10-1 and TRBJ2-2, with D unclear. The germline V gene encodes CDR1 WNHNN and CDR2 SYGVQD (reference sequence). V was clipped by 4 bases and J by 0 bases, with 15 bases between them. This CDR3 contains 17 residues. This CDR3 reads CASSVDADETNTGELFF. The CDR3 coding sequence is TGCGCCAGCAGTGTGGATGCGGATGAAACGAACACCGGGGAGCTGTTTTTT.

V gene TRBV11-2 combines with J gene TRBJ2-7, with D perhaps TRBD2 (6 bases). V lost 5 bases, J lost 5 bases, and 25 bases lay in between. Germline CDR1 and CDR2: SGHAT and FQNNGV. There are 17 residues in the CDR3. CDR3 nucleotides: TGTGCCAGCAGCCTATCTCCTGGGGCGGGGTCTGGTAACGAGCAGTACGTC. It is translated as CASSLSPGAGSGNEQYV.

The V gene is TRBV18, the J gene TRBJ1-4; 7 positions agree with TRBD1. From germline, CDR1 is KGHSH and CDR2 LQKENI. V lost 0 bases and J lost 3; bases outside the gene matches: 1. This CDR3 spans 15 amino acids. CDR3 sequence (DNA): TGTGCCAGCTCACCACCGGGACAGCCTAATGAAAAACTGTTTTTT. Protein sequence: CASSPPGQPNEKLFF.

The rearrangement links TRBV7-9 to TRBJ2-2; D remains ambiguous. The germline CDR1 and CDR2 sequences are SEHNR and FQNEAQ (reference sequence). Trimming stripped 5 bases from V and 6 bases from J, with 10 bases between. The CDR3 covers 13 residues. The CDR3 loop reads CASSRSEAGELFF. CDR3 DNA: TGTGCCAGCAGCCGGTCTGAGGCCGGGGAGCTGTTTTTT.

V is TRBV10-3 and J is TRBJ2-7; possible D gene TRBD2, 6 bases. Trimming left V 3 bases short and J 4 bases short, with 7 bases between. The CDR3 is made up of 12 amino acids. Germline V gives CDR1 ENHRY, CDR2 SYGVKD. CDR3 sequence: CAISEAGYEQYV. The CDR3, as DNA: TGTGCCATCAGTGAAGCGGGTTACGAGCAGTACGTC.

The chain is built from TRBV12-5 and TRBJ1-1, with D possibly matching TRBD1 (6 bases). Trimming left V 3 bases short and J 4 bases short, with 9 bases between. The CDR3 is 13 amino acids. Germline CDR1 is LGHNT and CDR2 is FRNRAP. The CDR3 sequence is CASGFGQTTEAFF. As DNA, the CDR3 is TGTGCTAGTGGTTTCGGACAGACCACTGAAGCTTTCTTT.

The rearrangement joins TRBV27 to TRBJ1-3; perhaps TRBD1 as D (6 bases). With 3 bases removed from V and 0 bases from J, the gap between germline ends came to 9 bases. Germline V gene sequence: CDR1 MNHEY, CDR2 SMNVEV (reference sequence). This CDR3 has 15 amino acids. In DNA, the CDR3 is TGTGCCAGCAGTTTGGACAGCTCCTCTGGAAACACCATATATTTT. It translates to CASSLDSSSGNTIYF.

V is TRBV5-4 and J is TRBJ2-7, with 7 positions matching TRBD1. With 4 bases clipped from V and 0 bases from J, the junction kept 7 bases outside the gene matches. The CDR3 runs to 15 residues. Germline CDR1 reads SGHNT; CDR2 reads YYREEE (reference sequence). CDR3 sequence reads: CASSEGTASSYEQYF. CDR3 sequence (DNA): TGTGCCAGCAGCGAAGGGACAGCGAGCTCCTACGAGCAGTACTTC.

CDR3 nucleotide sequence: TGTGCCAGCAGCGTAGCCTTCGTATCGGTGGTCGGGGAGCTGTTTTTT. As protein: CASSVAFVSVVGELFF. V is TRBV9 and J is TRBJ2-2; D call uncertain. V was shortened by 0 bases and J by 7 bases, with 16 bases between the two germline ends. In germline, CDR1 is SGDLS, CDR2 YYNGEE. This CDR3 is 16 amino acids long.